These 30 T cell receptor beta chains were all obtained from the same sample, sequenced in a study of cytomegalovirus exposure and HLA in healthy donors. In the PCR, 60 Vbeta and 13 Jbeta primers were used. The repertoire was sequenced with immunoSEQ multiplex PCR; TCRdb's copy has only in-frame clones and lacks some. The sample includes 130,000 to 150,000 clones, around 72% of them seen just once. Source material: PBMCs. Receptors were obtained from a man younger than 30 in good health and CMV-seropositive.

The CDR3 reads CASSLTLTGGEQYF. The CDR3 DNA reads TGTGCCAGCAGCCTCACACTGACAGGGGGCGAGCAGTACTTC. The chain carries TRBV5-8 and TRBJ2-7; the match to TRBD1 covers 9 bases. The CDR3 has 14 amino acids. CDR1 and CDR2 (germline): SGHTS, YDEGEE. With V trimmed by 4 bases and J by 6 bases, 8 bases remained unmatched. The whole variable domain, filled in from reference TRBV5-8 and TRBJ2-7, reads EAGVTQSPTHLIKTRGQQATLRCSPISGHTSVYWYQQALGLGLQFLLWYDEGEERNRGNFPPRFSGRQFPNYSSELNVNALELEDSALYLCASSLTLTGGEQYFGPGTRLTVT.

The J gene is TRBJ2-6, the V gene TRBV7-2; weak D call: TRBD1 (5 bases). V lost 5 bases to trimming and J lost 0 bases, with 11 bases between them. Germline V CDR1 and CDR2: SGHTA, FQGNSA. This CDR3 contains 16 residues. Here the CDR3 DNA reads TGTGCCAGCAGCGTCAAGGGGATCTCTGGGGCCAACGTCCTGACTTTC. Protein product: CASSVKGISGANVLTF.

The count of this clone is one. The chain couples TRBV5-6 to TRBJ2-3; D is unresolved. The germline CDR1 and CDR2 sequences are SGHDT and YYEEEE. V lost 4 bases and J 0 bases, leaving 15 bases between the germline ends. This CDR3 has 16 amino acids. The CDR3 region is CASSRTIGPSTDTQYF. Written as DNA, the CDR3 is TGTGCCAGCAGCCGAACTATCGGTCCTAGCACAGATACGCAGTATTTT.

This sequence joins TRBV10-3 and TRBJ1-1, with 8 positions matching TRBD1. CDR1 is ENHRY and CDR2 is SYGVKD in the germline V gene. The CDR3 loop spans 16 amino acids. Trimming cost V 10 bases and J 0 bases; bases outside gene matches: 13. This CDR3 reads CATGPGQGSMNTEAFF. In DNA form, the CDR3 reads TGTGCCACCGGACCTGGACAGGGATCAATGAACACTGAAGCTTTCTTT.

The chain carries TRBV19 and TRBJ1-2; the match to TRBD1 covers 7 bases. V dropped 3 bases and J dropped 3; count of bases not matched to a gene: 4. The CDR3 is 14 amino acids. Germline CDR1 and CDR2: LNHDA and SQIVND (reference sequence). The CDR3 DNA reads as TGTGCCAGTAGTATGTACAGGGGATACTATGGCTACACCTTC. Its translation: CASSMYRGYYGYTF.

This clone has just a few counts. The rearrangement links TRBV5-1 to TRBJ1-6, with TRBD1 matching over 7 bases. The CDR3 sequence is 16 residues long. V shed 0 bases and J 5 bases; nucleotides not matched to a gene: 5. Germline-derived CDR1 and CDR2 are SGHRS and YFSETQ. The CDR3 DNA reads as TGCGCCAGCAGCTTGGGGGCAGGGGGGAATAATTCACCCCTCCACTTT. Its protein is CASSLGAGGNNSPLHF.

This clone was observed a single time. V usage is TRBV5-8 and J usage is TRBJ2-1; 7 bases fit TRBD1. This CDR3 has 14 residues. Trimming took 4 bases from V and 7 from J; bases not matched to a gene: 8. The germline gives CDR1 SGHTS, CDR2 YDEGEE. The CDR3 sequence: CASSPDRVVNEQFF. Here the CDR3 DNA reads TGTGCCAGCAGCCCCGACAGGGTTGTAAATGAGCAGTTCTTC.

This clone showed up just once. J is TRBJ2-5 and V is TRBV9; TRBD1 matches at 9 bases. The CDR3 covers 16 residues. With 3 bases clipped from V and 5 bases from J, the junction kept 11 bases outside the gene matches. Germline assignment: CDR1 SGDLS and CDR2 YYNGEE. The CDR3 DNA reads as TGTGCCAGCAGCGGGGGACCGGGACAGGGAGGGGAGACCCAGTACTTC. It yields the protein CASSGGPGQGGETQYF. The full variable domain, its missing parts supplied by reference TRBV9 and TRBJ2-5, is DSGVTQTPKHLITATGQRVTLRCSPRSGDLSVYWYQQSLDQGLQFLIQYYNGEERAKGNILERFSAQQFPDLHSELNLSSLELGDSALYFCASSGGPGQGGETQYFGPGTRLLVL.

V usage is TRBV28 and J usage is TRBJ1-5; the D gene is possibly TRBD1 (5 bases). V was cut by 3 bases and J by 7 bases, with 19 bases left in between. This CDR3 has 16 residues. Germline V gives CDR1 MDHEN, CDR2 SYDVKM. CDR3 in amino acids: CASSLHGGLRGQPQHF. For the CDR3, the DNA is TGTGCCAGCAGTTTGCATGGGGGATTGCGGGGCCAGCCCCAGCATTTT.

The V and J genes are TRBV15 and TRBJ1-5; maybe TRBD1 (5 bases). Germline values: CDR1 LNHNV, CDR2 YYDKDF (reference sequence). The CDR3 has 15 amino acids. V was clipped by 0 bases and J by 7 bases, with 13 bases between them. CDR3 coding DNA: TGTGCCACCAGCAGAGATATAGGGGCAGGGCAGCCCCAGCATTTT. Its translation: CATSRDIGAGQPQHF.

In its sample, this clone was seen a few times. The chain recombines TRBV28 with TRBJ2-1, with 7 bases that match TRBD1. The CDR3 covers 13 residues. CDR1 is MDHEN, CDR2 SYDVKM, per germline. Unmatched junction bases numbered 2, after V lost 5 bases and J lost 4 bases. DNA of the CDR3: TGTGCCAGCAGTGGGGGACAGTACAATGAGCAGTTCTTC. This codes for CASSGGQYNEQFF.

J is TRBJ2-5 and V is TRBV6-6; TRBD1 matches at 8 bases. The germline V gene has CDR1 MNHNY and CDR2 SVGAGI (reference sequence). Trimming at V came to 4 bases and at J to 4 bases, leaving 8 bases not matched to a gene. The CDR3 loop spans 15 amino acids. This CDR3 is CASSSHETGAETQYF. The CDR3 DNA reads TGTGCCAGCAGTTCCCACGAGACAGGGGCAGAGACCCAGTACTTC.

The chain recombines TRBV5-4 with TRBJ1-6, with 7 bases lining up with TRBD1. The ends lost 0 bases at V and 8 bases at J; junction bases unmatched: 2. CDR1 and CDR2 (germline): SGHNT, YYREEE (reference sequence). The CDR3 is 14 amino acids. CDR3 nucleotide sequence: TGTGCCAGCAGCTTGGCAGGGGGTCATTCACCCCTCCACTTT. Amino acid sequence: CASSLAGGHSPLHF.

A few counts support this clone. This chain links TRBV9 with TRBJ2-7; TRBD2 agrees at 9 bases. The germline V gene encodes CDR1 SGDLS and CDR2 YYNGEE. The V and J ends lost 0 bases and 2 bases, in that order; junction bases with no gene match: 3. CDR3 length equals 15 residues. CDR3 coding DNA: TGTGCCAGCAGCGTAGTGGCGGGGGGGGCCTACGAGCAGTACTTC. Residues: CASSVVAGGAYEQYF.

This clone was seen only a few times. The V gene is TRBV6-1, the J gene TRBJ1-5; 8 nucleotides line up with TRBD1. CDR1 MNHNS and CDR2 SASEGT come from the germline V gene. The CDR3 runs 13 residues. The V segment lost 5 bases and the J segment 4 bases; nucleotides outside the gene matches: 1. CDR3 coding DNA: TGTGCCAGCAGTCGACAGGGGAATCAGCCCCAGCATTTT. Amino acids: CASSRQGNQPQHF.

V is TRBV5-1 and J is TRBJ1-5, with D possibly being TRBD1 (6 bases). The V gene's germline CDR1 is SGHRS and CDR2 YFSETQ. CDR3 length: 13 amino acids. V lost 4 bases and J lost 7, with 12 bases in between. This CDR3 is CASSLQGPQPQHF. The CDR3 nucleotides read TGCGCCAGCAGCCTCCAGGGGCCCCAGCCCCAGCATTTT.

The genes are TRBV9 and TRBJ2-3; D may be TRBD1 (6 bases). The CDR3 runs 17 residues. V lost 4 bases, J lost 3 bases, and 21 bases lay in between. The germline gives CDR1 SGDLS, CDR2 YYNGEE. CDR3 in DNA: TGTGCCAGCAGCCCCCAGGGGACCCCGCCGTCGACAGATACGCAGTATTTT. It is translated as CASSPQGTPPSTDTQYF.

This clone appeared a few times. This chain uses TRBV5-3 with TRBJ2-7, with 8 bases fitting TRBD1. TRBV5-3 is given ORF status, its function remaining uncertain. The ends lost 9 bases at V and 4 bases at J; junction bases unmatched: 3. The CDR3 sequence is 11 residues long. This CDR3 is CAIWTGYEQYF. The CDR3 nucleotides are TGTGCCATATGGACAGGGTACGAGCAGTACTTC.

This clone occurred once. The chain carries TRBV7-9 and TRBJ2-2; D remains unclear. The V end was cut by 7 bases, the J end by 9 bases, with 9 bases between. This CDR3 has 11 amino acids. Germline V lookup: CDR1 SEHNR, CDR2 FQNEAQ (reference sequence). The CDR3 sequence is CASTPGRELFF. The CDR3 DNA reads TGTGCCAGCACCCCAGGTCGGGAGCTGTTTTTT.

The rearrangement joins TRBV2 to TRBJ1-1; a possible D gene is TRBD1 (5 bases). Germline loops: CDR1 SNHLY, CDR2 FYNNEI. Trimming stripped 3 bases from V and 4 bases from J, with 15 bases between. The CDR3 runs 15 residues. The CDR3: CASSEWQGGSTEAFF. The CDR3 DNA is TGTGCCAGCAGTGAGTGGCAGGGCGGGAGCACTGAAGCTTTCTTT. Drawing the rest from reference TRBV2 and TRBJ1-1, the complete variable domain is EPEVTQTPSHQVTQMGQEVILRCVPISNHLYFYWYRQILGQKVEFLVSFYNNEISEKSEIFDDQFSVERPDGSNFTLKIRSTKLEDSAMYFCASSEWQGGSTEAFFGQGTRLTVV.

This chain links TRBV9 with TRBJ2-2; TRBD2 is a possible D gene (5 bases). Germline CDR1 SGDLS, CDR2 YYNGEE. V was clipped by 0 bases and J by 3 bases, with 9 bases between them. The CDR3 loop spans 15 amino acids. The CDR3 bases are TGTGCCAGCAGCGTAGAACTACTAGACACCGGGGAGCTGTTTTTT. As protein: CASSVELLDTGELFF. Full variable domain (outside the CDR3, taken from reference TRBV9 and TRBJ2-2): DSGVTQTPKHLITATGQRVTLRCSPRSGDLSVYWYQQSLDQGLQFLIQYYNGEERAKGNILERFSAQQFPDLHSELNLSSLELGDSALYFCASSVELLDTGELFFGEGSRLTVL.

This chain uses TRBV27 with TRBJ2-7; 12 bases line up with TRBD2. The V gene end was trimmed by 4 bases and the J gene end by 4 bases; junction bases not matched to a gene: 8. This CDR3 region has 16 residues. Germline-derived CDR1 and CDR2 are MNHEY and SMNVEV (reference sequence). The CDR3 DNA reads as TGTGCCAGCAGTTCCCTAGCGGGAGGGCCTGCGTACGAGCAGTACTTC. Its protein is CASSSLAGGPAYEQYF.

This clone was recorded a few times. The chain joins TRBV28 to TRBJ2-4; 9 bases match TRBD1. V was clipped by 3 bases and J by 11 bases; unmatched bases: 8. CDR3 length equals 14 residues. The V gene's germline CDR1 is MDHEN and CDR2 SYDVKM. The CDR3 protein is CASSFGGTGLLQYF. CDR3 in DNA: TGTGCCAGCAGTTTTGGGGGGACAGGGCTCCTTCAGTACTTC.

This clone was seen only once. V is TRBV6-1 and J is TRBJ2-3; tentative D call: TRBD2 (6 bases). V was pared by 2 bases and J by 4 bases, with 16 bases between. This CDR3 comprises 16 residues. Germline lookup yields CDR1 MNHNS and CDR2 SASEGT. The CDR3 DNA is TGTGCCAGCAGTGAAAGGAGGGTGGGTCAAGCAGATACGCAGTATTTT. Translated: CASSERRVGQADTQYF.

The genes are TRBV18 and TRBJ1-2; 7 positions agree with TRBD1. CDR1 is KGHSH and CDR2 is LQKENI in the germline V gene. V was pared by 6 bases and J by 3 bases, with 4 bases of the junction left unmatched. This CDR3 is built from 13 residues. CDR3: CASSRDSYYGYTF. For the CDR3, the DNA is TGTGCCAGCTCTCGGGACAGCTACTATGGCTACACCTTC.

The chain links TRBV29-1 to TRBJ1-5; 10 bases are a match to TRBD1. Germline V CDR1 and CDR2: SQVTM, ANQGSEA. CDR3 length equals 15 residues. Trimming took 6 bases from V and 5 from J; bases not matched to a gene: 10. The CDR3 nucleotides read TGCAGCGTCGTTACCGGGACAGGGGTGGATCAGCCCCAGCATTTT. It encodes CSVVTGTGVDQPQHF. The full variable domain, in which reference TRBV29-1 and TRBJ1-5 provide the parts outside the CDR3, is SAVISQKPSRDICQRGTSLTIQCQVDSQVTMMFWYRQQPGQSLTLIATANQGSEATYESGFVIDKFPISRPNLTFSTLTVSNMSPEDSSIYLCSVVTGTGVDQPQHFGDGTRLSIL.

The V and J genes are TRBV7-3 and TRBJ2-5; tentatively, D is TRBD2 (5 bases). Germline CDR1 and CDR2: SGHTA and FQGTGA. The length of the CDR3 is 14 residues. The ends were cut back, 5 bases at V and 4 bases at J, with 14 bases in the middle. The CDR3: CASSPGLAGETQYF. For the CDR3, the DNA is TGTGCCAGCAGCCCTGGACTCGCTGGAGAGACCCAGTACTTC. Full variable domain (missing parts from reference TRBV7-3 and TRBJ2-5): GAGVSQTPSNKVTEKGKYVELRCDPISGHTALYWYRQSLGQGPEFLIYFQGTGAADDSGLPNDRFFAVRPEGSVSTLKIQRTERGDSAVYLCASSPGLAGETQYFGPGTRLLVL.

In the case of this clone: The same CDR3 also results from other DNA sequences found in this sample. The chain uses TRBV7-6 and TRBJ2-7; D is undetermined. V lost 5 bases to trimming and J lost 4 bases, with 6 bases between them. This CDR3 spans 11 amino acids. Germline-derived CDR1 and CDR2 are SGHVS and FNYEAQ. The CDR3 DNA reads TGTGCCAGCAGCCCCGGTTACGAGCAGTACTTC. Its translation is CASSPGYEQYF. Full variable domain (outside the CDR3, taken from reference TRBV7-6 and TRBJ2-7): GAGVSQSPRYKVTKRGQDVALRCDPISGHVSLYWYRQALGQGPEFLTYFNYEAQQDKSGLPNDRFSAERPEGSISTLTIQRTEQRDSAMYRCASSPGYEQYFGPGTRLTVT.

The J gene is TRBJ2-5, the V gene TRBV9; D might be TRBD1 (7 bases). Germline lookup yields CDR1 SGDLS and CDR2 YYNGEE. V was cut by 4 bases and J by 2 bases, with 12 bases left in between. The CDR3 is made up of 14 amino acids. As DNA, the CDR3 is TGTGCCAGCAGCACCAGGGGGGTACAAGAGACCCAGTACTTC. Translating gives CASSTRGVQETQYF.

This clone is a singleton in its sample. The CDR3 loop reads CASSLAGSQPQHF. CDR3 coding DNA: TGTGCCAGCAGCTTAGCCGGGAGTCAGCCCCAGCATTTT. The chain uses TRBV7-9 and TRBJ1-5; D not resolved. The CDR3 is 13 residues long. The germline V gene has CDR1 SEHNR and CDR2 FQNEAQ (reference sequence). Trimming cost V 0 bases and J 6 bases, with 6 bases left between them.